Following are 16 T cell receptor beta chains from one sample sequenced in a study of T cells in Graves' hyperthyroidism and ophthalmopathy. Template material for amplifying TCR beta CDR3 regions consisted of RNA transcripts. First-round RT-PCR with HTBI primers amplified the TCR CDR3 region. Each CDR3 protein gets one entry after TCRdb re-called the multiplex PCR reads with MiXCR. The table lists around 340,000 distinct CDR3 sequences, around a fifth of them singletons. Sequenced input: blood. These receptors all come from a woman aged 50 to 60 with Graves' hyperthyroidism.

This clonotype has ten or more counts. The DNA of the CDR3 is TGTGCCAGCAGCCCGGACAGCGCGAACACCGGGGAGCTGTTTTTT. Its protein is CASSPDSANTGELFF. This chain joins TRBV7-3 and TRBJ2-2, with a tentative D call TRBD1 (6 bases). CDR3 size: 15 residues. V lost 5 bases, J lost 0 bases, and 10 bases lay in between. CDR1 SGHTA and CDR2 FQGTGA come from the germline V gene.

This clonotype was seen more than once but under ten times. The rearrangement uses TRBV4-2 and TRBJ2-2; TRBD1 aligns across 9 bases. CDR3 size: 16 residues. V dropped 3 bases and J dropped 7; count of bases not matched to a gene: 9. The germline CDR1 and CDR2 sequences are LGHNA and YNFKEQ. The CDR3 DNA sequence: TGTGCCAGCAGCCAGTCCGGGACAGGGATTAACGGGGAGCTGTTTTTT. As protein: CASSQSGTGINGELFF.

This clonotype was seen a few times. V is TRBV28 and J is TRBJ1-1; D uncertain. The V and J ends lost 7 bases and 2 bases respectively, with 8 bases between them. The CDR3 is 12 residues long. Germline values: CDR1 MDHEN, CDR2 SYDVKM. DNA for the CDR3: TGTGCCAGCAATGTCGGAAACACTGAAGCTTTCTTT. Translating gives CASNVGNTEAFF.

This chain uses TRBV6-2 or TRBV6-3 with TRBJ2-6; possibly TRBD2 for D (6 bases). V lost 2 bases and J 3 bases, leaving 11 bases between the germline ends. The germline V gene encodes CDR1 MNHEY and CDR2 SVGEGT. The CDR3 covers 16 residues. The DNA of the CDR3 is TGTGCCAGCAGTTACAATTGGGGGGTTGGGGCCAACGTCCTGACTTTC. Residues: CASSYNWGVGANVLTF.

Remarks on this clonotype: Given a much more abundant clone one base away, this may be a read error. The chain links TRBV20-1 to TRBJ1-6; 8 nucleotides align to TRBD1. CDR1 is DFQATT and CDR2 is SNEGSKA in the germline V gene (reference sequence). The CDR3 extends over 14 amino acids. CDR3 region: CSARVTGGQSPPHF. CDR3 nucleotides: TGCAGTGCTAGGGTCACAGGGGGGCAATCACCCCCCCACTTT.

The chain uses TRBV10-3 and TRBJ2-4; D possibly corresponds to TRBD2 (6 bases). The CDR3 is 16 amino acids. Germline assignment: CDR1 ENHRY and CDR2 SYGVKD. V was shortened by 5 bases and J by 0 bases, with 14 bases between the two germline ends. CDR3 region: CAISPGRDLAKNIQYF. CDR3 in DNA: TGTGCCATCAGTCCTGGCAGGGACTTAGCCAAAAACATTCAGTACTTC.

This clonotype was seen repeatedly, ten times or more. The gene calls are TRBV20-1 and TRBJ1-5; 9 nucleotides align to TRBD1. The CDR3 contains 18 residues. Per germline, CDR1 DFQATT and CDR2 SNEGSKA (reference sequence). The V and J ends lost 1 base and 2 bases, in that order; junction bases with no gene match: 12. CDR3 DNA: TGCAGTGCTAGAGTTTCGACAGGGGGGATGAAAGGCAATCAGCCCCAGCATTTT. Translating it yields CSARVSTGGMKGNQPQHF.

This clonotype showed up just a few times. The chain carries TRBV3-1 and TRBJ1-3; D unresolved. The germline V gene has CDR1 LGHDT and CDR2 YNNKEL (reference sequence). CDR3 length equals 13 residues. The V end lost 4 bases, the J end lost 1 base, and 5 bases lay between the germline ends. The CDR3 loop reads CASSRQSGNTIYF. DNA of the CDR3: TGTGCCAGCAGCCGACAATCTGGAAACACCATATATTTT.

This clonotype occurred a few times. The V and J genes are TRBV5-1 and TRBJ2-7, with 7 bases fitting TRBD2. Germline V gene data show CDR1 as SGHRS and CDR2 as YFSETQ. V lost 4 bases and J lost 0; bases outside the gene matches: 4. The CDR3 has 14 residues. CDR3 sequence reads: CASSARTSSYEQYF. CDR3 nucleotides: TGCGCCAGCAGCGCCAGGACTAGCTCCTACGAGCAGTACTTC.

This clonotype was seen repeatedly, ten times or more. This chain uses TRBV2 with TRBJ1-4; D uncertain. Germline loops: CDR1 SNHLY, CDR2 FYNNEI. The V and J ends lost 7 bases and 4 bases respectively, with 16 bases between them. This CDR3 is built from 15 residues. The CDR3 nucleotides are TGTGCCAGCATCCTAAATGGACGGATTAATGAAAAACTGTTTTTT. Translating it yields CASILNGRINEKLFF.

This clonotype has ten or more counts. The chain couples TRBV20-1 to TRBJ2-5; TRBD1 might be the D (5 bases). Germline CDR1 DFQATT, CDR2 SNEGSKA (reference sequence). The ends were cut back, 3 bases at V and 5 bases at J, with 10 bases in the middle. The length of the CDR3 is 12 residues. The chain's CDR3 is CSASMGRETQYF. The CDR3 DNA is TGCAGTGCTAGTATGGGGCGGGAGACCCAGTACTTC.

This clonotype was detected ten times or more. The chain uses TRBV5-8 and TRBJ1-5; D is unresolved. Trimming shortened V by 0 bases and J by 4 bases, and 5 bases separated the two germline ends. Germline lookup yields CDR1 SGHTS and CDR2 YDEGEE. This CDR3 is 13 amino acids long. As DNA, the CDR3 is TGTGCCAGCAGCTTGGGGAAGAATCAGCCCCAGCATTTT. Encoded protein: CASSLGKNQPQHF.

V and J are TRBV10-3 and TRBJ2-3; 9 bases line up with TRBD1. The junction had 1 base not matched to a gene; V was cut back by 0 bases and J by 3 bases. Looked up from germline, CDR1 is ENHRY and CDR2 is SYGVKD. This CDR3 region has 15 residues. DNA of the CDR3: TGTGCCATCAGTGAGTCCGGACAGGGGACAGATACGCAGTATTTT. Protein: CAISESGQGTDTQYF.

This clonotype was recorded at least ten times. The chain links TRBV29-1 to TRBJ2-7; weak D call: TRBD2 (6 bases). The CDR3 is 12 residues long. CDR1 SQVTM and CDR2 ANQGSEA come from the germline V gene. Trimming left V 4 bases short and J 3 bases short, with 10 bases between. The CDR3 region is CSVGAGIYEQYF. The DNA for the CDR3 is TGCAGCGTTGGCGCGGGAATCTACGAGCAGTACTTC.

The chain recombines TRBV3-1 with TRBJ1-2; the D is unclear. This CDR3 region has 12 residues. Germline CDR1 is LGHDT and CDR2 is YNNKEL (reference sequence). V was pared by 2 bases and J by 4 bases, with 5 bases between. In DNA, the CDR3 is TGTGCCAGCAGCCAAAGTTTCTATGGCTACACCTTC. It yields the protein CASSQSFYGYTF.

This clonotype was seen just once. The V and J genes are TRBV4-1 and TRBJ2-2, with a tentative D call TRBD1 (6 bases). CDR3 size: 16 residues. Germline CDR1 and CDR2: MGHRA and YSYEKL. With 4 bases removed from V and 0 bases from J, the gap between germline ends came to 12 bases. This CDR3 is CASSPPGTTNTGELFF. CDR3 coding DNA: TGCGCCAGCAGCCCCCCCGGGACAACGAACACCGGGGAGCTGTTTTTT.